The T cell receptor beta chain under discussion was sequenced for a study of T cells expressing NK-cell markers (dated by TCRdb to 2020 to 2021). General notes on the study: Three sorted T-cell subsets (CD3+CD56+NKG2C+, CD3+CD56+NKG2C- and CD3+CD56-NKG2C+) from roughly eight donors had their TCR beta-chain repertoires profiled. Sequencing of the libraries produced 2 x 150 bp reads on Illumina HiSeq 2000/2500, MiSeq or NextSeq. Randomly selected healthy volunteers, three men and five women, were used as the eight sequenced donors. Seven of the eight sequenced donors were HCMV-seropositive and one was HCMV-seronegative. Beyond this particular receptor, the publication reports: For roughly six donors, the dominant CD3+CD56+NKG2C+ clonotypes were among the top 10 CD8+ clonotypes and accounted for about 1.0-7.0% of CD8+ T cells. Whether the expanded NKG2C-expressing T cell clones were specific for HCMV antigens was left unclear. Those dominant clonotypes were again the most abundant among CD3+CD56-NKG2C+ cells in a handful of donors, at about 25-60.1%.

TCRdb shows the sequencer as Illumina HiSeq 2000. 5'RACE template switching, by which a universal primer site and unique molecular identifiers were added, was used to make TCR beta cDNA libraries. Synthesis of cDNA was primed from the TCR beta constant segment and was followed by two consecutive PCR amplification steps. The original methods were these. Reads were demultiplexed and grouped by UMI with MIGEC, and clonotypes were assembled and quantified with MiTCR. To exclude erroneous sequences, only TCR cDNA sequences supported by at least two reads were retained. The tcR package was used for downstream repertoire analysis, and clonotypes were matched across fractions by CDR3 nucleotide sequence plus V segment. VDJmatch was used to annotate antigen specificity against VDJdb, with one amino acid substitution in CDR3 allowed. TCRdb reprocessed the reads and lists each CDR3 protein sequence as a single entry, with no DNA. The V and J calls were determined by TCRdb, not by the authors. The table for this sample lists 300,000 to 450,000 distinct CDR3 sequences. The ten top clones hold around 5% of the sample.

HCMV-specific IgG was detected in serum with a commercial ELISA kit to determine HCMV serostatus. Peripheral blood mononuclear cells were isolated from blood by Ficoll density gradient centrifugation. Points on this clonotype: Its antigen has not been determined.

The sequence was obtained from a man aged 18-69 years in good health. The sequenced sample consisted of blood T cells: a sorted CD56 or NKG2C T cell subset, CD4+ or CD8+ T cells, or bulk PBMC T cells (not recorded which).

The CDR3 in this case is CASRTSITTDTQYF. The chain is encoded by TRBV27 joined to TRBJ2-3. Spanning cysteine to phenylalanine, the CDR3 consists of 14 amino acids. Only the protein is on record. According to the germline V gene (reference sequence), CDR1 reads MNHEY and CDR2 reads SMNVEV.